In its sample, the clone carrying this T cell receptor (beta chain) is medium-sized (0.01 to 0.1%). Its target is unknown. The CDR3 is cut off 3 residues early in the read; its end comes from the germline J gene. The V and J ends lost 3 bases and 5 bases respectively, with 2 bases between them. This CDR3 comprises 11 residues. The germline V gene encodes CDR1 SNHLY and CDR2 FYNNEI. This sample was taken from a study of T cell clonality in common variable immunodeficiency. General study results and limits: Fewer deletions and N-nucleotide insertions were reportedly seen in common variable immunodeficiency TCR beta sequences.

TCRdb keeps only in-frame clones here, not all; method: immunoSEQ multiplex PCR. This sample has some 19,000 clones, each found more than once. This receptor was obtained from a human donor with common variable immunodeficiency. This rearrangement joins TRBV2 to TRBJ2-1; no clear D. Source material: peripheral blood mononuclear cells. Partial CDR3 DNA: TGTGCCAGCAGTGACAACAATGAG. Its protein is CASSDNNE. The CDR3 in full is CASSDNNEQFF.